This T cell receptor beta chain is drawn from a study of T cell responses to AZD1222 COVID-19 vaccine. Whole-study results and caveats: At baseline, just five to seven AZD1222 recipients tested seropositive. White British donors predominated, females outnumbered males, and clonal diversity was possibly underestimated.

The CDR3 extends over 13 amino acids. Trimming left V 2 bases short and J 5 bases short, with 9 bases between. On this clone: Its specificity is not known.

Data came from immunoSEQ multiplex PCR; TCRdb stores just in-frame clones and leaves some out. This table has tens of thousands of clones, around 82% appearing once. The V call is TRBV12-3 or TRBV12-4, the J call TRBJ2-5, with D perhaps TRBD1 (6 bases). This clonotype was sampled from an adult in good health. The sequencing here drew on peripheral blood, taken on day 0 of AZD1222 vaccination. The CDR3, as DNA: TGTGCCAGCAGTTTACAGGGGCCGGAGACCCAGTACTTC. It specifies CASSLQGPETQYF.